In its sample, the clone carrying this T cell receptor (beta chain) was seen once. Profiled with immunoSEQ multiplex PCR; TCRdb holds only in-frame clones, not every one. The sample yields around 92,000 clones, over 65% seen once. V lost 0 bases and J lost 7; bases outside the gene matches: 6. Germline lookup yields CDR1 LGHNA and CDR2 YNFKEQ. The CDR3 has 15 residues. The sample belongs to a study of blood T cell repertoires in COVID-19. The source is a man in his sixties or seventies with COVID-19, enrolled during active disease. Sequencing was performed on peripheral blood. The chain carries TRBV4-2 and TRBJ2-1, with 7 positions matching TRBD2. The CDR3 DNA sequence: TGTGCCAGCAGCCAAGAAACGACTAGCATAAATGAGCAGTTCTTC. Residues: CASSQETTSINEQFF.